This entry lists 23 T cell receptor beta chains sequenced from one sample in a study of T cell responses to AZD1222 COVID-19 vaccine. Assay: immunoSEQ multiplex PCR; the TCRdb copy retains only in-frame clones and omits some. Of more than 150,000 clones in the sample, 70% to 90% were seen once. The input for sequencing was peripheral blood, taken on day 0 of AZD1222 vaccination. Source of these receptors: an adult in good health.

The chain has TRBV7-9 and TRBJ2-1; TRBD2 might be the D (5 bases). The V end was cut by 5 bases, the J end by 5 bases, with 16 bases between. The CDR3 spans 15 residues. CDR1 is SEHNR and CDR2 is FQNEAQ in the germline V gene (reference sequence). CDR3 residues: CASSTRGSADNEQFF. The CDR3 DNA sequence: TGTGCCAGCAGCACCCGGGGTAGCGCAGACAATGAGCAGTTCTTC.

V usage is TRBV6-5 and J usage is TRBJ2-7; 10 nucleotides agree with TRBD1. CDR3 length equals 13 residues. J lost 6 bases, V lost 6 bases, and 5 bases had no gene match. CDR1 is MNHEY, CDR2 SVGAGI, per germline. CDR3 bases: TGTGCCAGCAGCCCCCGGGACAGGGGCGAGCAGTACTTC. As protein: CASSPRDRGEQYF.

This chain links TRBV30 with TRBJ1-5; 7 bases agree with TRBD1. This CDR3 contains 14 residues. Germline V lookup: CDR1 GTSNPN, CDR2 SVGIG (reference sequence). The V and J ends lost 3 bases and 3 bases, in that order; junction bases with no gene match: 5. The chain's CDR3 is CAWRGGSLNQPQHF. CDR3 DNA sequence: TGTGCCTGGAGAGGGGGCTCGCTCAATCAGCCCCAGCATTTT.

The chain uses TRBV6-1 and TRBJ1-3; D is undetermined. With 2 bases removed from V and 0 bases from J, the gap between germline ends came to 5 bases. Germline lookup yields CDR1 MNHNS and CDR2 SASEGT. The CDR3 runs 14 residues. CDR3 sequence reads: CASSEIPSGNTIYF. The DNA for the CDR3 is TGTGCCAGCAGTGAAATTCCCTCTGGAAACACCATATATTTT.

The rearrangement links TRBV7-9 to TRBJ2-1; D gene uncertain. The germline V and J ends were trimmed by 10 bases and 0 bases, with 19 bases remaining between them. This CDR3 is 16 amino acids long. Per the germline V gene, CDR1 is SEHNR and CDR2 is FQNEAQ (reference sequence). The CDR3 region has the DNA TGTGCCACCCCAACCACCGGTCAGAGCTCCTACAATGAGCAGTTCTTC. Protein product: CATPTTGQSSYNEQFF. The full variable domain, with the rest looked up from reference TRBV7-9 and TRBJ2-1, is DTGVSQNPRHKITKRGQNVTFRCDPISEHNRLYWYRQTLGQGPEFLTYFQNEAQLEKSRLLSDRFSAERPKGSFSTLEIQRTEQGDSAMYLCATPTTGQSSYNEQFFGPGTRLTVL.

The CDR3 DNA reads TGTGCCAGCAGCCCTTGGTTGGAGACCCAGTACTTC. Amino acids: CASSPWLETQYF. V usage is TRBV3-1 (or the pseudogene TRBV3-2) and J usage is TRBJ2-5; D unresolved. From germline, CDR1 is LGHDT and CDR2 YNNKEL (reference sequence). The CDR3 has 12 amino acids. V was trimmed by 4 bases and J by 5 bases, leaving 8 bases between them.

V and J are TRBV18 and TRBJ2-7; D is ambiguous. The ends were cut back, 5 bases at V and 0 bases at J, with 14 bases in the middle. CDR1 KGHSH and CDR2 LQKENI come from the germline V gene. This CDR3 comprises 15 residues. The CDR3 reads CASSSDIRSSYEQYF. The CDR3, as DNA: TGTGCCAGCTCATCCGACATCAGGAGCTCCTACGAGCAGTACTTC. Combining the CDR3 with reference TRBV18 and TRBJ2-7 gives the whole variable domain NAGVMQNPRHLVRRRGQEARLRCSPMKGHSHVYWYRQLPEEGLKFMVYLQKENIIDESGMPKERFSAEFPKEGPSILRIQQVVRGDSAAYFCASSSDIRSSYEQYFGPGTRLTVT.

The chain joins TRBV5-1 to TRBJ2-1, with TRBD1 matching 8 bases. Germline V gene sequence: CDR1 SGHRS, CDR2 YFSETQ. J lost 7 bases, V lost 0 bases, and 6 bases had no gene match. The length of the CDR3 is 15 residues. The CDR3 reads CASSLVAGGPNEQFF. CDR3 nucleotides: TGCGCCAGCAGCTTGGTTGCAGGGGGCCCGAATGAGCAGTTCTTC. The whole variable domain, filled in from reference TRBV5-1 and TRBJ2-1, reads KAGVTQTPRYLIKTRGQQVTLSCSPISGHRSVSWYQQTPGQGLQFLFEYFSETQRNKGNFPGRFSGRQFSNSRSEMNVSTLELGDSALYLCASSLVAGGPNEQFFGPGTRLTVL.

The V call is TRBV28, the J call TRBJ2-5; no clear D. Looked up from germline, CDR1 is MDHEN and CDR2 is SYDVKM. V gave up 7 bases and J gave up 5 bases, with 11 bases separating them. The CDR3 spans 12 residues. The CDR3 is CASNGYGETQYF. Here the CDR3 DNA reads TGTGCCAGCAATGGCTACGGGGAGACCCAGTACTTC.

The count of this clone is one. The rearrangement links TRBV7-2 to TRBJ1-5, with 9 bases aligning to TRBD1. The CDR3 runs to 16 residues. The germline V gene encodes CDR1 SGHTA and CDR2 FQGNSA. The J segment lost 6 bases and the V segment lost 2 bases, leaving 8 bases of the junction unmatched. The CDR3 DNA reads TGTGCCAGCAGCTTAAAGGGCGGACAGGGGAGTCAGCCCCAGCATTTT. It codes for CASSLKGGQGSQPQHF.

V usage is TRBV29-1 and J usage is TRBJ1-3; no clear D gene. The CDR3 covers 13 residues. Germline V lookup: CDR1 SQVTM, CDR2 ANQGSEA. V lost 1 base and J lost 4, with 8 bases in between. CDR3 sequence: CSVEGRFGNTIYF. DNA for the CDR3: TGCAGCGTTGAAGGACGCTTCGGAAACACCATATATTTT.

This chain connects TRBV27 to TRBJ1-2; unclear D gene. Germline V lookup: CDR1 MNHEY, CDR2 SMNVEV (reference sequence). Trimming took off 4 bases at V and 5 bases at J, with 14 bases between the two ends. This CDR3 has 14 residues. The CDR3, as DNA: TGTGCCAGCAGTTCCCAGGTTGGACCATATGGCTACACCTTC. Translation: CASSSQVGPYGYTF.

This clone was recorded only once. The CDR3 DNA is TGCGCCAGCAGCCAAGATCTTGGGGACAGCACCTATGGCTACACCTTC. The encoded protein is CASSQDLGDSTYGYTF. The rearrangement joins TRBV4-3 to TRBJ1-2, with TRBD1 matching over 7 bases. In germline, CDR1 is LGHNA, CDR2 YSLEER. This CDR3 region has 16 residues. Germline trimming cut 0 bases from V and 4 bases from J; bases unmatched to any gene: 8.

This chain uses TRBV11-3 with TRBJ2-7; 12 bases match TRBD1. CDR3 size: 15 residues. CDR1 and CDR2 (germline): SGHNT, YENEEA. J was trimmed by 6 bases and V by 6 bases; bases with no gene match: 9. The CDR3 reads CASRATGTGGGEQYF. In DNA form, the CDR3 reads TGTGCCAGCAGAGCCACGGGGACAGGGGGCGGCGAGCAGTACTTC.

The V gene is TRBV20-1, the J gene TRBJ1-2; TRBD1 might be the D (5 bases). The V gene's germline CDR1 is DFQATT and CDR2 SNEGSKA (reference sequence). Trimming shortened V by 6 bases and J by 6 bases, and 11 bases separated the two germline ends. This CDR3 is 11 amino acids long. This CDR3 is CSAGQGNGYTF. DNA of the CDR3: TGCAGTGCAGGCCAGGGTAATGGCTACACCTTC.

V and J are TRBV2 and TRBJ2-7; D possibly corresponds to TRBD1 (6 bases). This CDR3 has 13 residues. Trimming left V 3 bases short and J 5 bases short, with 11 bases between. Germline CDR1 SNHLY, CDR2 FYNNEI. The CDR3 protein is CASSEAGDHEQYF. The CDR3 bases are TGTGCCAGCAGTGAGGCAGGGGACCACGAGCAGTACTTC. The variable domain in full, with the rest retrieved from reference TRBV2 and TRBJ2-7, is EPEVTQTPSHQVTQMGQEVILRCVPISNHLYFYWYRQILGQKVEFLVSFYNNEISEKSEIFDDQFSVERPDGSNFTLKIRSTKLEDSAMYFCASSEAGDHEQYFGPGTRLTVT.

Comment on this clone: At one boundary the junction diverges from the germline segment, which might be a read error. The gene calls are TRBV12-3 or TRBV12-4 and TRBJ2-1; D gene unclear. The CDR3 has 8 amino acids. CDR3 DNA sequence: TGTGCCAGCAGTTTCATTCTCTTC. Amino acids: CASSFILF.

This chain uses TRBV19 with TRBJ2-5; 10 bases match TRBD1. Trimming cost V 8 bases and J 2 bases; bases outside gene matches: 5. CDR1 LNHDA and CDR2 SQIVND come from the germline V gene (reference sequence). The CDR3 spans 14 residues. Here the CDR3 DNA reads TGTGCCAGTTGGGACAGGGGCCAACAAGAGACCCAGTACTTC. It yields the protein CASWDRGQQETQYF.

This clone was found once. The chain combines TRBV6-5 with TRBJ1-2, with D tentatively TRBD1 (5 bases). Trimming removed 11 bases from V and 3 bases from J, with 10 bases in between. The CDR3 is 11 residues long. CDR1 is MNHEY and CDR2 is SVGAGI in the germline V gene. CDR3 sequence (DNA): TGTGCCGCAGGGCGCGACTATGGCTACACCTTC. This translates into CAAGRDYGYTF.

This clone was detected only once. The V gene is TRBV7-8, the J gene TRBJ1-1; weak D call: TRBD1 (6 bases). CDR1 SGHVS and CDR2 FQNEAQ come from the germline V gene. Trimming left V 5 bases short and J 3 bases short, with 16 bases between. This CDR3 has 15 residues. The CDR3 coding sequence is TGTGCCAGCAGCCAACAGGGAAGTCTTGACACTGAAGCTTTCTTT. Translation: CASSQQGSLDTEAFF. Combining the CDR3 with reference TRBV7-8 and TRBJ1-1 gives the whole variable domain GAGVSQSPRYKVAKRGQDVALRCDPISGHVSLFWYQQALGQGPEFLTYFQNEAQLDKSGLPSDRFFAERPEGSVSTLKIQRTQQEDSAVYLCASSQQGSLDTEAFFGQGTRLTVV.

This rearrangement joins TRBV3-1 (or the pseudogene TRBV3-2) to TRBJ2-3; D is unresolved. Germline V gives CDR1 LGHDT, CDR2 YNNKEL (reference sequence). The CDR3 loop spans 11 amino acids. V lost 1 base and J 7 bases, leaving 3 bases between the germline ends. As DNA, the CDR3 is TGTGCCAGCAGCCAAGGCCATACGCAGTATTTT. Protein sequence: CASSQGHTQYF.

V usage is TRBV2 and J usage is TRBJ1-2; unclear D gene. CDR1 is SNHLY and CDR2 is FYNNEI in the germline V gene. V lost 3 bases and J 4 bases, leaving 12 bases between the germline ends. The CDR3 runs to 14 residues. For the CDR3, the DNA is TGTGCCAGCAGTGATACAGTTCAATCCTATGGCTACACCTTC. Its protein product is CASSDTVQSYGYTF.

CDR3 sequence: CASSLGAGGYSNQPQHF. CDR3 bases: TGTGCCAGCAGTTTGGGGGCAGGGGGGTATAGCAATCAGCCCCAGCATTTT. V is TRBV28 and J is TRBJ1-5, with 7 positions matching TRBD1. CDR1 and CDR2 (germline): MDHEN, SYDVKM. V shed 3 bases and J 0 bases; nucleotides not matched to a gene: 8. The CDR3 is 17 amino acids. Supplemented by reference TRBV28 and TRBJ1-5, the full variable domain reads DVKVTQSSRYLVKRTGEKVFLECVQDMDHENMFWYRQDPGLGLRLIYFSYDVKMKEKGDIPEGYSVSREKKERFSLILESASTNQTSMYLCASSLGAGGYSNQPQHFGDGTRLSIL.